These T cell receptor beta chains were read from a single sample in a study of T cell repertoires in cytomegalovirus infection. Using its own MiXCR run on the reads, TCRdb lists one record per CDR3 protein. The table records about 490,000 distinct CDR3 sequences, around a quarter of them present only once. Sequenced sample: PBMCs. These receptors all stem from a human donor in good health (CMV status not recorded). Some clones in this sample may be carry-over from other donors' samples. The CDR3 runs from the conserved cysteine through the conserved F or W. The order of the fields is clone size, J gene, V gene, D gene, CDR3 length, CDR3 protein, CDR3 DNA. D genes are given only for firm matches. Size tells how often a clone was seen (once, few, many) or the class of an expanded clone, and some rows leave it out.

abundance: .
j_gene: TRBJ2-7
v_gene: TRBV14
d_gene: TRBD2
len: 17
CDR3aa: CASSPPLGTSVTYEQYF
CDR3nt: TGTGCCAGCAGCCCACCCCTTGGGACTAGCGTGACTTACGAGCAGTACTTC

abundance: few
j_gene: TRBJ2-5
v_gene: TRBV4-2
d_gene: .
len: 13
CDR3aa: CASSQVGMETQYF
CDR3nt: TGTGCCAGCAGCCAAGTGGGAATGGAGACCCAGTACTTC

abundance: .
j_gene: TRBJ1-6
v_gene: TRBV12-3/TRBV12-4
d_gene: .
len: 16
CDR3aa: CASSLGRKFYNSPLHF
CDR3nt: TGTGCCAGCAGTTTGGGACGAAAATTCTATAATTCACCCCTCCACTTT

abundance: .
j_gene: TRBJ2-1
v_gene: TRBV2
d_gene: TRBD2
len: 14
CDR3aa: CAGSTSGGYNEQFF
CDR3nt: TGTGCCGGTTCGACTAGCGGGGGTTACAATGAGCAGTTCTTC

abundance: few
j_gene: TRBJ2-5
v_gene: TRBV20-1
d_gene: .
len: 15
CDR3aa: CSARGPQGREETQYF
CDR3nt: TGCAGTGCTAGAGGACCCCAGGGACGGGAAGAGACCCAGTACTTC

abundance: .
j_gene: TRBJ2-1
v_gene: TRBV9
d_gene: TRBD2
len: 19
CDR3aa: CASSTRSGGLAGGGNEQFF
CDR3nt: TGTGCCAGCAGCACCCGTAGTGGGGGACTAGCGGGAGGTGGGAATGAGCAGTTCTTC

abundance: many
j_gene: TRBJ2-5
v_gene: TRBV7-2
d_gene: .
len: 15
CDR3aa: CASSLEPHGRETQYF
CDR3nt: TGTGCCAGCAGCTTAGAGCCCCACGGCAGAGAGACCCAGTACTTC

abundance: .
j_gene: TRBJ2-4
v_gene: TRBV5-1
d_gene: TRBD2
len: 13
CDR3aa: CASSPAGVYIQYF
CDR3nt: TGCGCCAGCAGCCCAGCGGGAGTATACATTCAGTACTTC

abundance: .
j_gene: TRBJ2-3
v_gene: TRBV25-1
d_gene: .
len: 16
CDR3aa: CASSEFRATRTDTQYF
CDR3nt: TGTGCCAGCAGTGAATTTCGGGCGACGCGCACAGATACGCAGTATTTT

abundance: many
j_gene: TRBJ2-1
v_gene: TRBV7-2
d_gene: .
len: 17
CDR3aa: CASSLSPAGSSYNEQFF
CDR3nt: TGTGCCAGCAGCTTAAGCCCCGCAGGGAGCTCCTACAATGAGCAGTTCTTC

abundance: .
j_gene: TRBJ2-5
v_gene: TRBV5-1
d_gene: TRBD1
len: 15
CDR3aa: CASSLATGGFETQYF
CDR3nt: TGCGCCAGCAGCTTGGCCACAGGGGGTTTCGAGACCCAGTACTTC

abundance: many
j_gene: TRBJ1-4
v_gene: TRBV7-2
d_gene: .
len: 15
CDR3aa: CASSERSTTNEKLFF
CDR3nt: TGTGCCAGCTCCGAAAGGTCTACAACTAATGAAAAACTGTTTTTT

abundance: few
j_gene: TRBJ2-2
v_gene: TRBV7-6
d_gene: .
len: 15
CDR3aa: CASSLEVGRSGELFF
CDR3nt: TGTGCCAGCAGCTTAGAGGTCGGACGGAGCGGGGAGCTGTTTTTT

abundance: .
j_gene: TRBJ1-4
v_gene: TRBV18
d_gene: .
len: 15
CDR3aa: CASSPAGPTNEKLFF
CDR3nt: TGTGCCAGCTCGCCCGCGGGGCCAACTAATGAAAAACTGTTTTTT

abundance: many
j_gene: TRBJ1-1
v_gene: TRBV12-3/TRBV12-4
d_gene: .
len: 14
CDR3aa: CASSFPQWDTEAFF
CDR3nt: TGTGCCAGCAGTTTCCCCCAGTGGGACACTGAAGCTTTCTTT

abundance: few
j_gene: TRBJ1-2
v_gene: TRBV23-1
d_gene: .
len: 14
CDR3aa: CASSQSGNPGGYTF
CDR3nt: TGCGCCAGCAGTCAATCCGGCAACCCAGGGGGCTACACCTTC

abundance: .
j_gene: TRBJ1-6
v_gene: TRBV11-2
d_gene: TRBD1
len: 15
CDR3aa: CASSLGQGNNSPLHF
CDR3nt: TGTGCCAGCAGCCTTGGACAGGGGAATAATTCACCCCTCCACTTT

abundance: .
j_gene: TRBJ2-5
v_gene: TRBV7-6
d_gene: .
len: 15
CDR3aa: CASSSGPGVQETQYF
CDR3nt: TGTGCTAGCAGCTCGGGGCCAGGGGTACAAGAGACCCAGTACTTC

abundance: .
j_gene: TRBJ2-5
v_gene: TRBV27
d_gene: .
len: 13
CDR3aa: CASKRAGQETQYF
CDR3nt: TGTGCCAGCAAGCGGGCAGGCCAAGAGACCCAGTACTTC

abundance: .
j_gene: TRBJ1-5
v_gene: TRBV27
d_gene: .
len: 14
CDR3aa: CASSLAGYNQPQHF
CDR3nt: TGTGCCAGCAGTTTGGCAGGGTACAATCAGCCCCAGCATTTT

abundance: .
j_gene: TRBJ2-5
v_gene: TRBV28
d_gene: TRBD1
len: 17
CDR3aa: CASSLPRQGAIGETQYF
CDR3nt: TGTGCCAGCAGTTTACCCCGACAGGGGGCGATTGGAGAGACCCAGTACTTC

abundance: .
j_gene: TRBJ1-2
v_gene: TRBV28
d_gene: TRBD1
len: 17
CDR3aa: CASSSHLRTDRVYGYTF
CDR3nt: TGTGCCAGCAGCTCCCACCTTCGGACAGACAGGGTATACGGCTACACCTTC

abundance: .
j_gene: TRBJ2-4
v_gene: TRBV18
d_gene: TRBD1
len: 14
CDR3aa: CASSPPDRRNIQYF
CDR3nt: TGTGCCAGCTCACCACCGGACAGGAGAAACATTCAGTACTTC

abundance: .
j_gene: TRBJ2-3
v_gene: TRBV6-2/TRBV6-3
d_gene: TRBD1
len: 14
CDR3aa: CASSRDRVSDTQYF
CDR3nt: TGTGCCAGCAGCAGGGACAGGGTATCAGATACGCAGTATTTT

abundance: .
j_gene: TRBJ1-2
v_gene: TRBV2
d_gene: .
len: 13
CDR3aa: CAIPGRFGYGYTF
CDR3nt: TGTGCCATCCCGGGGCGATTTGGCTATGGCTACACCTTC

abundance: .
j_gene: TRBJ2-5
v_gene: TRBV19
d_gene: .
len: 16
CDR3aa: CASSATGTMYQETQYF
CDR3nt: TGTGCCAGTAGTGCTACCGGGACCATGTACCAAGAGACCCAGTACTTC

abundance: .
j_gene: TRBJ2-7
v_gene: TRBV27
d_gene: TRBD1
len: 15
CDR3aa: CASSLETGKWYEQYF
CDR3nt: TGTGCCAGCAGTTTAGAGACAGGGAAGTGGTACGAGCAGTACTTC

abundance: many
j_gene: TRBJ2-1
v_gene: TRBV7-2
d_gene: TRBD2
len: 17
CDR3aa: CASSSGTSGVSYNEQFF
CDR3nt: TGTGCCAGCAGCTCGGGGACTAGCGGAGTCTCCTACAATGAGCAGTTCTTC

abundance: many
j_gene: TRBJ1-5
v_gene: TRBV6-2/TRBV6-3
d_gene: TRBD1
len: 15
CDR3aa: CASSTGQGGNQPQHF
CDR3nt: TGTGCCAGCAGTACCGGACAGGGAGGAAATCAGCCCCAGCATTTT

abundance: few
j_gene: TRBJ1-5
v_gene: TRBV12-3/TRBV12-4
d_gene: .
len: 13
CDR3aa: CASGAGGYQPQHF
CDR3nt: TGTGCCAGTGGGGCCGGGGGTTATCAGCCCCAGCATTTT

abundance: many
j_gene: TRBJ1-4
v_gene: TRBV7-2
d_gene: TRBD1
len: 15
CDR3aa: CASSSQTGLNEKLFF
CDR3nt: TGTGCCAGCAGCTCACAGACAGGGTTAAATGAAAAACTGTTTTTT

abundance: few
j_gene: TRBJ2-3
v_gene: TRBV20-1
d_gene: TRBD2
len: 14
CDR3aa: CVVAGTPSTDTQYF
CDR3nt: TGCGTGGTAGCGGGAACTCCAAGCACAGATACGCAGTATTTT

abundance: .
j_gene: TRBJ2-6
v_gene: TRBV19
d_gene: .
len: 16
CDR3aa: CASSWQDVSGANVLTF
CDR3nt: TGTGCCAGTAGTTGGCAGGACGTCTCTGGGGCCAACGTCCTGACTTTC

abundance: few
j_gene: TRBJ2-1
v_gene: TRBV12-3/TRBV12-4
d_gene: .
len: 15
CDR3aa: CASSRLDPQRNEQFF
CDR3nt: TGTGCCAGCAGCAGACTAGACCCGCAGCGGAATGAGCAGTTCTTC

abundance: .
j_gene: TRBJ2-1
v_gene: TRBV5-4
d_gene: TRBD2
len: 16
CDR3aa: CASSLGTSGSYNEQFF
CDR3nt: TGTGCCAGCAGCCTAGGGACTAGCGGGTCCTACAATGAGCAGTTCTTC

abundance: .
j_gene: TRBJ1-6
v_gene: TRBV6-1
d_gene: .
len: 16
CDR3aa: CASSLPTGIGNSPLHF
CDR3nt: TGTGCCAGCAGTCTCCCAACAGGGATAGGGAATTCACCCCTCCACTTT

abundance: .
j_gene: TRBJ2-3
v_gene: TRBV2
d_gene: .
len: 15
CDR3aa: CASGVQGGGTDTQYF
CDR3nt: TGTGCCAGCGGAGTACAGGGAGGGGGCACAGATACGCAGTATTTT

abundance: .
j_gene: TRBJ1-5
v_gene: TRBV6-2/TRBV6-3
d_gene: .
len: 15
CDR3aa: CASSSGGGGNQPQHF
CDR3nt: TGTGCCAGCAGTTCCGGGGGAGGGGGCAATCAGCCCCAGCATTTT

abundance: many
j_gene: TRBJ1-5
v_gene: TRBV7-9
d_gene: .
len: 12
CDR3aa: CASSGGPQPQHF
CDR3nt: TGTGCCAGCAGCGGGGGGCCTCAGCCCCAGCATTTT

abundance: few
j_gene: TRBJ1-1
v_gene: TRBV12-3/TRBV12-4
d_gene: TRBD1
len: 16
CDR3aa: CASSRDRGMGITEAFF
CDR3nt: TGTGCCAGCAGTCGGGACAGGGGAATGGGGATCACTGAAGCTTTCTTT

abundance: .
j_gene: TRBJ1-1
v_gene: TRBV6-5
d_gene: .
len: 13
CDR3aa: CASTNTVNTEAFF
CDR3nt: TGTGCCAGCACCAACACGGTGAACACTGAAGCTTTCTTT

abundance: .
j_gene: TRBJ2-2
v_gene: TRBV6-2/TRBV6-3
d_gene: TRBD1
len: 15
CDR3aa: CASSTGQGYTGELFF
CDR3nt: TGTGCCAGCAGTACGGGACAGGGATACACCGGGGAGCTGTTTTTT

abundance: few
j_gene: TRBJ1-2
v_gene: TRBV7-9
d_gene: .
len: 15
CDR3aa: CASSKSDRANYGYTF
CDR3nt: TGTGCCAGCAGCAAATCGGACAGAGCTAACTATGGCTACACCTTC

abundance: .
j_gene: TRBJ2-1
v_gene: TRBV20-1
d_gene: TRBD2
len: 14
CDR3aa: CSVPTSGPYNEQFF
CDR3nt: TGCAGTGTCCCAACTAGCGGGCCTTACAATGAGCAGTTCTTC

abundance: few
j_gene: TRBJ1-1
v_gene: TRBV6-1
d_gene: .
len: 13
CDR3aa: CASGGVRNTEAFF
CDR3nt: TGTGCCAGCGGAGGGGTGAGGAACACTGAAGCTTTCTTT

abundance: few
j_gene: TRBJ1-1
v_gene: TRBV9
d_gene: TRBD1
len: 14
CDR3aa: CASSEDRENTEAFF
CDR3nt: TGTGCCAGCAGCGAGGACAGGGAGAACACTGAAGCTTTCTTT